A single sample is the source of the 26 T cell receptor beta chains below, sequenced in a study of blood T cell repertoires in COVID-19. Assay: immunoSEQ multiplex PCR; the TCRdb copy retains only in-frame clones and omits some. The sample shows about 260,000 clones, about 88% of them seen only once. Sequencing was performed on peripheral blood. The receptor source for this set is a man aged 18 to 30 with active or convalescent COVID-19.

This clone was found a few times. The chain combines TRBV6-5 with TRBJ1-4; D might be TRBD1 (5 bases). Germline assignment: CDR1 MNHEY and CDR2 SVGAGI. The length of the CDR3 is 16 residues. Between the trimmed V and J ends, which lost 0 bases and 8 bases, there was a span of 16 bases. The chain's CDR3 is CASSYSRGIEGEKLFF. The CDR3 DNA is TGTGCCAGCAGTTACTCGCGGGGCATCGAGGGGGAAAAACTGTTTTTT.

The J gene is TRBJ1-2, the V gene TRBV29-1; possibly TRBD1 for D (6 bases). The CDR3 has 12 residues. The ends were cut back, 2 bases at V and 4 bases at J, with 8 bases in the middle. Germline loops: CDR1 SQVTM, CDR2 ANQGSEA. The CDR3, as DNA: TGCAGCGTTGAAACAGGGTTCTATGGCTACACCTTC. As protein: CSVETGFYGYTF.

The chain has TRBV9 and TRBJ2-3, with a weak D call TRBD2 (6 bases). Germline loops: CDR1 SGDLS, CDR2 YYNGEE. The CDR3 sequence is 14 residues long. V lost 0 bases to trimming and J lost 2 bases, with 7 bases between them. DNA of the CDR3: TGTGCCAGCAGCGTAGGGAGGGTCACAGATACGCAGTATTTT. Encoded protein: CASSVGRVTDTQYF.

The chain links TRBV6-2 or TRBV6-3 to TRBJ2-3; the match to TRBD1 covers 9 bases. The CDR3 spans 19 residues. V lost 0 bases to trimming and J lost 2 bases; unmatched junction nucleotides: 12. Germline V gene sequence: CDR1 MNHEY, CDR2 SVGEGT. CDR3 sequence reads: CASSYSSRRGQGNTDTQYF. For the CDR3, the DNA is TGTGCCAGCAGTTACTCCTCTCGTAGGGGACAGGGTAACACAGATACGCAGTATTTT.

The chain links TRBV11-2 to TRBJ2-7; D is possibly TRBD1 (5 bases). Deletions cut 1 base from V and 4 bases from J, with 11 bases between. The germline V gene has CDR1 SGHAT and CDR2 FQNNGV. This CDR3 is 14 amino acids long. CDR3 DNA sequence: TGTGCCAGCAGCTTAGGGACATTATTTTACGAGCAGTACTTC. Translated: CASSLGTLFYEQYF.

V gene TRBV11-3 combines with J gene TRBJ2-1; D is unresolved. Between the trimmed V and J ends, which lost 3 bases and 4 bases, there was a span of 10 bases. Germline CDR1 and CDR2: SGHNT and YENEEA. The CDR3 totals 14 residues. The CDR3 protein is CASSLDPGYNEQFF. The CDR3, as DNA: TGTGCCAGCAGCTTGGATCCAGGATACAATGAGCAGTTCTTC.

This chain uses TRBV28 with TRBJ2-1; 11 bases map to TRBD2. Germline CDR1 and CDR2: MDHEN and SYDVKM. This CDR3 is built from 18 residues. V lost 2 bases, J lost 0 bases, and 6 bases stayed unmatched. DNA of the CDR3: TGTGCCAGCAGTTTAGGGTCTAGCGGGAGGCCCTCCTACAATGAGCAGTTCTTC. This encodes CASSLGSSGRPSYNEQFF.

V gene TRBV19 combines with J gene TRBJ2-2, with TRBD2 matching over 8 bases. Germline lookup yields CDR1 LNHDA and CDR2 SQIVND (reference sequence). The CDR3 runs to 14 residues. Germline trimming cut 9 bases from V and 5 bases from J; bases unmatched to any gene: 8. The CDR3: CASSGGHATGELFF. In nucleotides, the CDR3 is TGTGCCAGCAGCGGGGGACACGCTACCGGGGAGCTGTTTTTT.

The V gene is TRBV19, the J gene TRBJ1-6; TRBD1 matches at 7 bases. CDR1 and CDR2 (germline): LNHDA, SQIVND (reference sequence). The length of the CDR3 is 15 residues. Trimming cost V 6 bases and J 5 bases; bases outside gene matches: 7. The CDR3 region is CASRGEDRDNSPLHF. The CDR3 DNA reads as TGTGCCAGTAGAGGAGAAGACAGGGATAATTCACCCCTCCACTTT.

This chain uses TRBV9 with TRBJ2-1; a weak D match, TRBD2 (6 bases). In germline, CDR1 is SGDLS, CDR2 YYNGEE. This CDR3 comprises 16 residues. V was clipped by 4 bases and J by 2 bases, with 16 bases between them. CDR3: CASSQTGTPAYNEQFF. As DNA, the CDR3 is TGTGCCAGCAGCCAAACCGGGACTCCGGCCTACAATGAGCAGTTCTTC.

The V gene is TRBV9, the J gene TRBJ2-7; D gene ambiguous. The germline V gene encodes CDR1 SGDLS and CDR2 YYNGEE. This CDR3 spans 14 amino acids. V gave up 0 bases and J gave up 5 bases, with 12 bases separating them. CDR3 in amino acids: CASSVGYEVNEQYF. The CDR3, as DNA: TGTGCCAGCAGCGTAGGCTACGAGGTCAACGAGCAGTACTTC.

V gene TRBV19 combines with J gene TRBJ1-5; 8 positions agree with TRBD1. The CDR3 has 13 amino acids. V was clipped by 11 bases and J by 3 bases; unmatched bases: 6. The V gene's germline CDR1 is LNHDA and CDR2 SQIVND (reference sequence). The CDR3 sequence is CAARTGINQPQHF. CDR3 coding DNA: TGTGCCGCCCGGACAGGGATCAATCAGCCCCAGCATTTT.

The chain uses TRBV6-5 and TRBJ2-6; D is unresolved. CDR1 is MNHEY and CDR2 is SVGAGI in the germline V gene. V shed 5 bases and J shed 1 base, with 3 bases lying between them. This CDR3 has 13 residues. The CDR3: CASSISGANVLTF. The CDR3 coding sequence is TGTGCCAGCAGTATATCTGGGGCCAACGTCCTGACTTTC.

This clone was detected only a few times. The gene calls are TRBV7-2 and TRBJ2-3; no definite D call. Looked up from germline, CDR1 is SGHTA and CDR2 is FQGNSA. The V end lost 4 bases, the J end lost 4 bases, and 12 bases lay between the germline ends. The CDR3 has 14 amino acids. CDR3 sequence (DNA): TGTGCCAGCAGCTCGGCTAGTCTGGCAGATACGCAGTATTTT. This sequence encodes CASSSASLADTQYF. The whole variable domain, filled in from reference TRBV7-2 and TRBJ2-3, reads GAGVSQSPSNKVTEKGKDVELRCDPISGHTALYWYRQSLGQGLEFLIYFQGNSAPDKSGLPSDRFSAERTGGSVSTLTIQRTQQEDSAVYLCASSSASLADTQYFGPGTRLTVL.

The chain couples TRBV12-5 to TRBJ2-7, with a weak D call TRBD1 (5 bases). Germline loops: CDR1 LGHNT, CDR2 FRNRAP. This CDR3 has 14 residues. V shed 5 bases and J shed 0 bases, with 11 bases lying between them. The CDR3 sequence: CASGPTDNSYEQYF. The CDR3 region has the DNA TGTGCTAGTGGTCCAACGGACAACTCCTACGAGCAGTACTTC.

The genes are TRBV9 and TRBJ2-3, with TRBD1 matching 7 bases. J lost 4 bases, V lost 6 bases, and 11 bases had no gene match. Per the germline V gene, CDR1 is SGDLS and CDR2 is YYNGEE. CDR3 length: 15 amino acids. The CDR3 region has the DNA TGTGCCAGCACAAGTAGTGAGACAGGGCCAGATACGCAGTATTTT. As protein: CASTSSETGPDTQYF.

The chain carries TRBV5-6 and TRBJ2-3, with D possibly TRBD1 on 6 matching bases. CDR1 is SGHDT, CDR2 YYEEEE, per germline. Trimming removed 8 bases at V and 11 bases at J, with 27 bases between. The CDR3 consists of 15 residues. CDR3 amino acids: CASSTAGVGASGQYF. CDR3 DNA sequence: TGTGCCAGTTCTACCGCAGGGGTCGGGGCAAGTGGGCAGTATTTT.

V and J are TRBV5-5 and TRBJ2-1; a weak D match, TRBD2 (6 bases). V dropped 4 bases and J dropped 1 base, with 15 bases sitting between them. The CDR3 runs to 16 residues. From germline, CDR1 is SGHKS and CDR2 YYEKEE (reference sequence). The CDR3 DNA follows: TGTGCCAGCAGCCAAATCCAGGGACTGTCCTACAATGAGCAGTTCTTC. Protein product: CASSQIQGLSYNEQFF.

V usage is TRBV7-3 and J usage is TRBJ1-1, with 7 bases fitting TRBD1. Trimming removed 5 bases from V and 1 base from J; junction bases left unmatched: 7. CDR1 and CDR2 (germline): SGHTA, FQGTGA. CDR3 length: 15 amino acids. CDR3 sequence (DNA): TGTGCCAGCAGCAGAACAGGGGACAGGAACACTGAAGCTTTCTTT. Translation: CASSRTGDRNTEAFF.

A few counts support this clone. The chain has TRBV27 and TRBJ1-4; possible D gene TRBD1, 5 bases. Germline-derived CDR1 and CDR2 are MNHEY and SMNVEV (reference sequence). V lost 7 bases to trimming and J lost 7 bases, with 16 bases between them. The CDR3 is 14 amino acids. CDR3: CASIAGQRGEKLFF. The CDR3 DNA sequence: TGTGCCAGCATCGCGGGGCAGAGGGGTGAAAAACTGTTTTTT.

Concerning this clone: Relative to the germline gene, one junction end is altered; a read error may explain this. The rearrangement links TRBV11-3 to TRBJ2-2; possibly TRBD1 for D (5 bases). CDR3 length equals 15 residues. Germline values: CDR1 SGHNT, CDR2 YENEEA. In DNA form, the CDR3 reads TGTGCCAGCAGCGTAGATCAGGGAAACACCGGGGAGCTGTTTTTT. Translation gives CASSVDQGNTGELFF. Together with reference TRBV11-3 and TRBJ2-2, the CDR3 gives the full variable domain: EAGVVQSPRYKIIEKKQPVAFWCNPISGHNTLYWYLQNLGQGPELLIRYENEEAVDDSQLPKDRFSAERLKGVDSTLKIQPAELGDSAVYLCASSVDQGNTGELFFGEGSRLTVL.

The chain carries TRBV7-9 and TRBJ1-1; D is ambiguous. The germline V and J ends were trimmed by 2 bases and 3 bases, with 10 bases remaining between them. CDR1 and CDR2 (germline): SEHNR, FQNEAQ (reference sequence). The CDR3 length is 14 residues. DNA of the CDR3: TGTGCCAGCAGCTTACAGGTAGTGGACACTGAAGCTTTCTTT. Translation gives CASSLQVVDTEAFF.

CDR3 nucleotides: TGTGCCAGCGGTCTTCCGTTCGGAGTAACCGGGACAGGGTTTAGTTATGGCTACACCTTC. It is translated as CASGLPFGVTGTGFSYGYTF. The chain employs TRBV6-6 and TRBJ1-2; 9 bases match TRBD1. Looked up from germline, CDR1 is MNHNY and CDR2 is SVGAGI (reference sequence). V shed 8 bases, J shed 5 bases, and the junction held 27 bases outside the gene matches. This CDR3 is 20 amino acids long.

The chain couples TRBV2 to TRBJ1-2; D is perhaps TRBD1 (5 bases). The CDR3 runs 11 residues. In germline, CDR1 is SNHLY, CDR2 FYNNEI. V was shortened by 8 bases and J by 4 bases, with 8 bases between the two germline ends. Here the CDR3 DNA reads TGTGCCAGCCGCGACAGCTATGGCTACACCTTC. Translating it yields CASRDSYGYTF.

The V and J genes are TRBV20-1 and TRBJ2-3; D unresolved. The CDR3 consists of 16 residues. Germline loops: CDR1 DFQATT, CDR2 SNEGSKA (reference sequence). V was cut by 6 bases and J by 0 bases, with 19 bases left in between. For the CDR3, the DNA is TGCAGTGCGAGTTCTCTGGCGGTTACTAGCACAGATACGCAGTATTTT. It codes for CSASSLAVTSTDTQYF.

The rearrangement uses TRBV14 and TRBJ2-7; 7 bases are a match to TRBD1. This CDR3 has 14 residues. The J segment lost 2 bases and the V segment lost 5 bases, leaving 6 bases of the junction unmatched. Germline CDR1 and CDR2: SGHDN and FVKESK. The CDR3 loop reads CASSRTGSTYEQYF. CDR3 bases: TGTGCCAGCAGCAGGACAGGAAGCACCTACGAGCAGTACTTC.